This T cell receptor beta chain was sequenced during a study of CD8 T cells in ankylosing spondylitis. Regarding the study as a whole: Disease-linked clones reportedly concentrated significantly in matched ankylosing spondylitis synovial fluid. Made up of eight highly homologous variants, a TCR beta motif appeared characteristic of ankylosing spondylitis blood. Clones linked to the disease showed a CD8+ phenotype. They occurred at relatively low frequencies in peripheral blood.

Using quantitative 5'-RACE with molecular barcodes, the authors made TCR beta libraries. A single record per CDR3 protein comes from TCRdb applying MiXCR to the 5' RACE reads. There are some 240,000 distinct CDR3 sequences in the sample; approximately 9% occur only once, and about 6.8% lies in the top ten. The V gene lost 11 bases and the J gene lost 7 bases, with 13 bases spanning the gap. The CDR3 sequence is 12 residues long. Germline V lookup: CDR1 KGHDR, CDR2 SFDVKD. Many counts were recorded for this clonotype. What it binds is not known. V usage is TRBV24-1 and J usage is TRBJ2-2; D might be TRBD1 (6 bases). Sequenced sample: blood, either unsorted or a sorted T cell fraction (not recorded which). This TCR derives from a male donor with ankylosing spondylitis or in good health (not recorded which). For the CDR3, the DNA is TGTGCCAGCTCTACAGGGTTCGGGGAGCTGTTTTTT. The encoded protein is CASSTGFGELFF.